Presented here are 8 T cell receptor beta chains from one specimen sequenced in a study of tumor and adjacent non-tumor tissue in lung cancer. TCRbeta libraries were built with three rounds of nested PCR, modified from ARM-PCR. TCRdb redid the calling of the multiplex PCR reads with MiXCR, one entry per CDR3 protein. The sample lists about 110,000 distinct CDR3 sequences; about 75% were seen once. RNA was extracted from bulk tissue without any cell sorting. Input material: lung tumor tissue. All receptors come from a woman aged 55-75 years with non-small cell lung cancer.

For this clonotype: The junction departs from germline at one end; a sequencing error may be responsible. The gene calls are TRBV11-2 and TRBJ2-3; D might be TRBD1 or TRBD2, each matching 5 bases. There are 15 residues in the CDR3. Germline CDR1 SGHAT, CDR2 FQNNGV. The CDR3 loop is CASSTTGTAAETQYF. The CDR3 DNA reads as TGTGCCAGCAGTACCACCGGGACGGCCGCAGAAACGCAGTATTTT. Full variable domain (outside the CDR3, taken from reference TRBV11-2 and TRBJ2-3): EAGVAQSPRYKIIEKRQSVAFWCNPISGHATLYWYQQILGQGPKLLIQFQNNGVVDDSQLPKDRFSAERLKGVDSTLKIQPAKLEDSAVYLCASSTTGTAAETQYFGPGTRLTVL.

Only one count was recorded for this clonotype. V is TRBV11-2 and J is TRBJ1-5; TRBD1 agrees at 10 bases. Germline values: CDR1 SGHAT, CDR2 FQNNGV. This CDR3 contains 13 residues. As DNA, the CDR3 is TGTGCGAGCTCCCGGGACAGGGGTCATACCCAGCATTTT. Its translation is CASSRDRGHTQHF.

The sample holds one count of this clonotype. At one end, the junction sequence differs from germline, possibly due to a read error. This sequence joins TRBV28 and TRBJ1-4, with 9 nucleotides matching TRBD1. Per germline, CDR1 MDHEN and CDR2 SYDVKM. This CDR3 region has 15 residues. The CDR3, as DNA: TGTGCCACCATACGGGCGGGACAGGGCGCAGAAAAACCGTTTTTT. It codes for CATIRAGQGAEKPFF.

In DNA form, the CDR3 reads TGTGCCGGCAAGCGGAGGGGAACCGGTGAGTTGTTTTTT. It is translated as CAGKRRGTGELFF. The rearrangement links TRBV11-3 to TRBJ2-2, with D possibly TRBD2 on 6 matching bases. This CDR3 contains 13 residues. Trimming pared 11 bases from V and 15 bases from J, leaving 25 bases between. The germline V gene encodes CDR1 SGHNT and CDR2 YENEEA.

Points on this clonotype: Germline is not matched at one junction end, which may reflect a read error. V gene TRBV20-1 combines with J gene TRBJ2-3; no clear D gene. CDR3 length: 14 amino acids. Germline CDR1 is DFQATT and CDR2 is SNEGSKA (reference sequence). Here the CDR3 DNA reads TGCGGTGCTCTTGAGACACTTAGCACAGATACGCTGTATTTT. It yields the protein CGALETLSTDTLYF.

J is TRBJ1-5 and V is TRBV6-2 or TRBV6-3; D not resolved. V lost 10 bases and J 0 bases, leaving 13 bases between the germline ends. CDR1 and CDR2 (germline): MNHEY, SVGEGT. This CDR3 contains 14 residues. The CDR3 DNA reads TGTGCCACTAGTAACGGACTTAGCAATCAGCCCCAGCATTTT. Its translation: CATSNGLSNQPQHF.

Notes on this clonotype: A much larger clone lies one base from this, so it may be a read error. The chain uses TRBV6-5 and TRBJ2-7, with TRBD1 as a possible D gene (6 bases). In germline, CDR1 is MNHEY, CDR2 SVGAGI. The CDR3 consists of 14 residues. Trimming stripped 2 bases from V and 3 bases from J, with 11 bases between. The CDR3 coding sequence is TGTGCCAGCAGTTACCGTAGGGGGAACTACGAGCAGTACTTC. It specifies CASSYRRGNYEQYF.

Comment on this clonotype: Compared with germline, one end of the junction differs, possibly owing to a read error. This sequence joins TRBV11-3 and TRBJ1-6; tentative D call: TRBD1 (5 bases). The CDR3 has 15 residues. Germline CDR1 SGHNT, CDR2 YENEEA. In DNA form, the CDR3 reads TGTGCCAGCAGCTTTGATGACAGATATAATTCACTCCTCCACTTT. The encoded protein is CASSFDDRYNSLLHF. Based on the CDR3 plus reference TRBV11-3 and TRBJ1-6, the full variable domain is EAGVVQSPRYKIIEKKQPVAFWCNPISGHNTLYWYLQNLGQGPELLIRYENEEAVDDSQLPKDRFSAERLKGVDSTLKIQPAELGDSAVYLCASSFDDRYNSLLHFGNGTRLTVT.